This TCR beta chain appears in the sequencing data of a study of early T cells in non-severe SARS-CoV-2 infection. Study overall: The study sequenced bulk RNA from unsorted whole blood, with chains unpaired. Regarding the study as a whole: VDJdb-based matching was biased toward anti-spike CD8 responses and missed private and CD4 specificities.

This clonotype occurred many times. Its antigen is unknown. MiXCR was run by TCRdb on the 5' RACE reads, yielding one entry per CDR3 protein. The data hold tens of thousands of distinct CDR3 sequences, with around 15% observed a single time. The receptor was isolated from an adult who was a healthcare worker with PCR-confirmed SARS-CoV-2 infection or an uninfected control (not recorded which). Source material: whole blood.

The CDR3 DNA is TGTGCCAGCAAGATAGGTGAATTTGGCTATGGCTACACCTTC. It specifies CASKIGEFGYGYTF. The chain links TRBV6-5 to TRBJ1-2; D remains ambiguous. The germline V gene encodes CDR1 MNHEY and CDR2 SVGAGI. The CDR3 covers 14 residues. Trimming shortened V by 7 bases and J by 4 bases, and 16 bases separated the two germline ends.